A selection of T cell receptor beta chains follows, all from one sample in a study of regulatory T cells in long-lasting Graves disease. TCRdb fed the multiplex PCR reads into MiXCR, producing one record per CDR3 protein. The sample carries more than 650,000 distinct CDR3 sequences, 25% to 35% recorded once. This specimen was peripheral blood mononuclear cells (PBMCs), taken when the disease was refractory, from a patient treated with antithyroid drugs. The source is a female donor with Graves disease. Both conserved end residues are part of each CDR3. A D gene is named only where the DNA matches it firmly. Size tells how often a clone was seen (once, few, many) or the class of an expanded clone, and some rows leave it out.

>TRBV12-3/TRBV12-4|TRBJ2-7|few|TRBD2
TGTGCCAGCAGTTTACGGACTAGCATTCTCTACGAGCAGTACTTC
CASSLRTSILYEQYF
>TRBV18|TRBJ2-4|.|.
TGTGCCAGCTCATTCCAGGGATCCAAAAACATTCAGTACTTC
CASSFQGSKNIQYF
>TRBV11-2|TRBJ1-1|many|TRBD1
TGTGCCAGCAGCCCACGCGGACAGGCTGAAGCTTTCTTT
CASSPRGQAEAFF
>TRBV27|TRBJ2-4|.|.
TGTGCCAGCAGTTTATGGGCGGGAAAGACCCACATTCAGTACTTC
CASSLWAGKTHIQYF
>TRBV5-1|TRBJ2-5|.|TRBD2
TGCGCCAGCAGCCAAGGACTAGCGGGATTAAGATACCAAGAGACCCAGTACTTC
CASSQGLAGLRYQETQYF
>TRBV5-6|TRBJ2-7|few|TRBD2
TGTGCCAGCACTGAAGGACTAGCGGGGTCCTACGAGCAGTACTTC
CASTEGLAGSYEQYF
>TRBV28|TRBJ1-1|many|.
TGTGCCAGCAGTTTATTATTACAGGGTGACACTGAAGCTTTCTTT
CASSLLLQGDTEAFF
>TRBV11-3|TRBJ2-1|once|TRBD2
TGTGCCAGCAGCCCAGAGAGATTAGCGGGTGGAGCTGAGCAGTTCTTC
CASSPERLAGGAEQFF
>TRBV18|TRBJ2-1|.|.
TGTGCCAGCTCACCCATTCGGGGACCATACAATGAGCAGTTCTTC
CASSPIRGPYNEQFF
>TRBV28|TRBJ1-6|.|.
TGTGCCAGCAGGGGACCCTATAATTCACCCCTCCACTTT
CASRGPYNSPLHF
>TRBV18|TRBJ1-2|few|.
TGTGCCAGCTCACCCCGAGGGGACCCCGATGGCTACACCTTC
CASSPRGDPDGYTF
>TRBV2|TRBJ1-2|many|.
TGTGCCAGCAGATCAGGGGCCCGATCTTCTAGCGGCTACACCTTC
CASRSGARSSSGYTF
>TRBV24-1|TRBJ2-5|.|TRBD2
TGTGCCACCAGTGCCCTTGGCCTAGCGGGAGAAGAGACCCAGTACTTC
CATSALGLAGEETQYF
>TRBV20-1|TRBJ1-4|.|TRBD1
TGCAGTGCTGGGGACAGGGGGACTAATGAAAAACTGTTTTTT
CSAGDRGTNEKLFF
>TRBV20-1|TRBJ1-5|few|.
TGCAGTGCTAGAGCAAGACAGAACAATCAGCCCCAGCATTTT
CSARARQNNQPQHF
>TRBV9|TRBJ1-3|.|.
TGTGCCAGCAGCGTGCACCTCTCTGGAAACACCATATATTTT
CASSVHLSGNTIYF
>TRBV10-3|TRBJ2-7|few|TRBD1
TGTGCCATCAGTGAGTCATCGGGACAGGACACCTACGAGCAGTACTTC
CAISESSGQDTYEQYF
>TRBV12-3/TRBV12-4|TRBJ2-7|.|.
TGTGCCAGCAGTTTACCAGATTTTAGCTCCTACGAGCAGTACTTC
CASSLPDFSSYEQYF
>TRBV4-2|TRBJ2-7|few|.
TGTGCCAGCAGCCAAGAACTCCACTCCTACGAGCAGTACTTC
CASSQELHSYEQYF
>TRBV27|TRBJ1-5|.|TRBD1
TGTGCCAGCAGTTTAGGGACAGGGGCACGGCCCCAGCATTTT
CASSLGTGARPQHF
>TRBV11-2|TRBJ1-6|many|.
TGTGCCAGCAGCCGGAACAGCGGAGCGAATTCACCCCTCCACTTT
CASSRNSGANSPLHF
>TRBV11-2|TRBJ2-6|.|.
TGTGCCAGCACGCCACTTCACTCTGGGGCCAACGTCCTGACTTTC
CASTPLHSGANVLTF
>TRBV10-2|TRBJ1-2|few|TRBD1
TGCGCCAGCAGTACACGAAACAGGGGGACGGGAGGCTACACCTTC
CASSTRNRGTGGYTF
>TRBV20-1|TRBJ1-2|.|.
TGCAGTGCTAGACGGTCGGGACAAGGACTCTATGGCTACACCTTC
CSARRSGQGLYGYTF
>TRBV27|TRBJ1-1|many|.
TGTGCCAGCAGTTCAAGGTCGGGGGACACTGAAGCTTTCTTT
CASSSRSGDTEAFF
>TRBV12-3/TRBV12-4|TRBJ2-7|few|.
TGTGCCAGCAGTATGGGTCCACGGGTGAGAGAGCAGTACTTC
CASSMGPRVREQYF
>TRBV2|TRBJ1-3|.|.
TGTGCCAGCACCTTTCGGGAAAGCTTCACAGGGTTCGGAAACACCATATATTTT
CASTFRESFTGFGNTIYF
>TRBV6-5|TRBJ2-7|few|.
TGTGCCAGCAGTTACTCTGTTACGGGAGTGCAGTACTTC
CASSYSVTGVQYF
>TRBV3-1|TRBJ2-2|few|.
TGTGCCAGCAGCCAAGCGTGGCACCGGGAGCTGTTTTTT
CASSQAWHRELFF
>TRBV28|TRBJ1-4|few|.
TGTGCCAGCAGTCTCACGGGGGTCAAACGTGAAAAACTGTTTTTT
CASSLTGVKREKLFF
>TRBV28|TRBJ1-5|few|TRBD1
TGTGCCAGCAGTCCGGACAGGGCTGGGAGCAATCAGCCCCAGCATTTT
CASSPDRAGSNQPQHF
>TRBV2|TRBJ1-2|many|.
TGCGCCAGCAGTGAAGGCTACACCTTC
CASSEGYTF
>TRBV4-3|TRBJ1-1|once|TRBD1
TGCGCCAGCAGCCAAGTACCACAGGGGGTACTGTTGTCCACTGAAGCTTTCTTT
CASSQVPQGVLLSTEAFF
>TRBV6-2/TRBV6-3|TRBJ2-1|few|TRBD2
TGTGCCAGCAAGGCTAGCGGAACTTACAATGAGCAGTTCTTC
CASKASGTYNEQFF
>TRBV28|TRBJ2-5|many|.
TGTGCCAGCACCAACCCCATCGGGCAGTTTTCGACCCAGTACTTC
CASTNPIGQFSTQYF
>TRBV19|TRBJ2-5|.|TRBD2
TGTGCCAGTAGTATCGGGAGGGGCCGACGAGAGACCCAGTACTTC
CASSIGRGRRETQYF
>TRBV7-3|TRBJ2-7|many|.
TGTGCCAGCAGCGCCGACAGGTCCGGCGAGCAGTACTTC
CASSADRSGEQYF
>TRBV28|TRBJ1-4|few|TRBD1
TGTGCCAGCAGTTTCCAGGGGGCGGGTGAAAAACTGTTTTTT
CASSFQGAGEKLFF
>TRBV10-3|TRBJ2-3|few|TRBD2
TGTGCCATCAGGGATAAGAGGAGCGGGGCAAGCACAGATACGCAGTATTTT
CAIRDKRSGASTDTQYF
>TRBV20-1|TRBJ2-2|few|TRBD1
TGCAGTGCTAGACAAATGACAGGGGGAGACACCGGGGAGCTGTTTTTT
CSARQMTGGDTGELFF
>TRBV14|TRBJ1-1|.|TRBD1
TGTGCCAGCAGCCTTGTAGGGGGCTTTACGAACACTGAAGCTTTCTTT
CASSLVGGFTNTEAFF
>TRBV2|TRBJ2-7|.|.
TGTGCCGCGGGAAGGGTTGCCTACGAGCAGTACTTC
CAAGRVAYEQYF
>TRBV20-1|TRBJ1-2|.|TRBD1
TGCAGTGCTCTGCCCCGGGACAGGGAACTTCGAGGCTACACCTTC
CSALPRDRELRGYTF
>TRBV19|TRBJ2-7|few|.
TGTGCCAGTAGTACCACCCAACCGGGACGGACCTACGAGCAGTACTTC
CASSTTQPGRTYEQYF
>TRBV12-3/TRBV12-4|TRBJ2-1|.|.
TGTGCCAGCAGTTTCGTTAGTAGCGAGCAGTTCTTC
CASSFVSSEQFF
>TRBV6-1|TRBJ1-1|many|.
TGTGCCAGCAGTACATTCACAGGAACTGAAGCTTTCTTT
CASSTFTGTEAFF
>TRBV3-1|TRBJ1-2|.|.
TGTGCCAGCAGCCAAGTTTCGTTGGATGGCTACACCTTC
CASSQVSLDGYTF
>TRBV20-1|TRBJ2-3|.|TRBD2
TGCAGTGCTAGACTACTAGCGGAGCTAGATACGCAGTATTTT
CSARLLAELDTQYF
>TRBV5-1|TRBJ1-4|.|TRBD1
TGCGCCAGCAGATCCGGGACAGGGTGGGAAAAACTGTTTTTT
CASRSGTGWEKLFF
>TRBV28|TRBJ2-7|.|.
TGTGCCAGCAGTTTATCGGCCGTTTACTACGAGCAGTACTTC
CASSLSAVYYEQYF
>TRBV3-1|TRBJ1-2|.|.
TGTGCCAGCAGCCCGACACGGACTGGGGCCCTCTATGGCTACACCTTC
CASSPTRTGALYGYTF
>TRBV20-1|TRBJ2-1|few|TRBD2
TGCAGTGCAGCCGGGACTAGCGGGAGTTTTGACAATGAGCAGTTCTTC
CSAAGTSGSFDNEQFF
>TRBV20-1|TRBJ1-4|.|.
TGCAGTGCCCACCGACTGGCAACTAATGAAAAACTGTTTTTT
CSAHRLATNEKLFF